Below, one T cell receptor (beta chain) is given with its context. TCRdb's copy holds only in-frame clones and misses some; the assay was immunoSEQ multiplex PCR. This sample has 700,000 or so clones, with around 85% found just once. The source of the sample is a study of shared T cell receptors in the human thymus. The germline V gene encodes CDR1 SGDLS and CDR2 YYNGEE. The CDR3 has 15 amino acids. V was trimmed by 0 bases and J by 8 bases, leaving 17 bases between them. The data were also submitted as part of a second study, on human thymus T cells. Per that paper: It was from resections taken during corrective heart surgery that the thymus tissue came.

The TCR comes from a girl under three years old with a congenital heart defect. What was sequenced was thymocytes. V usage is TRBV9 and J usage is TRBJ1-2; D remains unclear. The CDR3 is CASSVDGPPRRGYTF. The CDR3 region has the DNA TGTGCCAGCAGCGTAGACGGTCCTCCTAGGCGGGGCTACACCTTC. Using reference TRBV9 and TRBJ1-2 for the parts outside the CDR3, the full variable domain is DSGVTQTPKHLITATGQRVTLRCSPRSGDLSVYWYQQSLDQGLQFLIQYYNGEERAKGNILERFSAQQFPDLHSELNLSSLELGDSALYFCASSVDGPPRRGYTFGSGTRLTVV.